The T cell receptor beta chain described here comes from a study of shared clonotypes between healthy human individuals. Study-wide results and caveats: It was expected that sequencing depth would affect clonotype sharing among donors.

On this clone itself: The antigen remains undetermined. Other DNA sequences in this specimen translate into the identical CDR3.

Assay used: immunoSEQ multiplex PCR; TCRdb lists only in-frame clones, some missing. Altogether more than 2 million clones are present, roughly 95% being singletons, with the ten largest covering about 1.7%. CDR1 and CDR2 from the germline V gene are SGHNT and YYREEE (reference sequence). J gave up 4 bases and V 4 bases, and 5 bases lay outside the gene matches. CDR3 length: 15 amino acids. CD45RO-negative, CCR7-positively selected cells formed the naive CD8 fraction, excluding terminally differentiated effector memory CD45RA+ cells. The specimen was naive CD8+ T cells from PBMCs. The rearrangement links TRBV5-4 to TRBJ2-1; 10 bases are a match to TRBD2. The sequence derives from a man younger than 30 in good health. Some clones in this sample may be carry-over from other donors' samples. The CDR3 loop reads CASSLGLAEYNEQFF. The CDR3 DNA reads TGTGCCAGCAGCCTAGGACTAGCGGAGTACAATGAGCAGTTCTTC.